A selection of T cell receptor beta chains follows, all from one sample in a study of shared clonotypes between healthy human individuals. The data were produced by immunoSEQ multiplex PCR, yet TCRdb's version contains in-frame clones alone and is incomplete. Of about 1.5 million clones in the sample, around 98% were seen once. Material: naive CD4+ T cells sorted from blood. These receptors were obtained from a man aged 25 to 40 in good health. CDR3s include the opening cysteine and the closing phenylalanine or tryptophan. The D gene is left open where the match is weak. The size entry is marked missing in some rows and otherwise reads once, few, many or a size class.

>-|TRBV29-1|-|TRBJ2-1
TGCAGCGTTGAAGGTCCTCGGACTGGCTACAATGAGCAGTTCTTC
CSVEGPRTGYNEQFF
>-|TRBV6-6|once|TRBJ1-4
TGTGCCAGCAGTTACCGGGAAAAACTGTTTTTT
CASSYREKLFF
>-|TRBV5-1|-|TRBJ2-2
TGCGCCAGCAGCTTGGATCCGCCAAGGGGGGCGACCGGGGAGCTGTTTTTT
CASSLDPPRGATGELFF
>TRBD2|TRBV7-9|-|TRBJ2-7
TGTGCCAGCAGCATTCTAGCGGGAGGGCCCCACGAGCAGTACTTC
CASSILAGGPHEQYF
>-|TRBV2|few|TRBJ2-2
TGTGCCAGCAGTAACAGGAACACCGGGGAGCTGTTTTTT
CASSNRNTGELFF
>-|TRBV5-1|-|TRBJ2-3
TGCGCCAGCAGCTCTTCCAAGGGGGATACGCAGTATTTT
CASSSSKGDTQYF
>-|TRBV6-4|-|TRBJ2-7
TGTGCCAGCAGTCGGGTAGCCGGAGCCTACGAGCAGTACTTC
CASSRVAGAYEQYF
>TRBD1|TRBV5-7|-|TRBJ2-7
TGTGCCAGCAGCAACCACAGGGGGCCTTACGAGCAGTACTTC
CASSNHRGPYEQYF
>-|TRBV2|-|TRBJ2-7
TGTGCCAGCAGGCCCGAGCGCTACGAGCAGTACTTC
CASRPERYEQYF
>-|TRBV5-5|-|TRBJ2-7
TGTGCCAGCAGCTTAGGGGACGGCCTACCCCACTACGAGCAGTACTTC
CASSLGDGLPHYEQYF
>-|TRBV5-1|-|TRBJ1-3
TGCGCCAGCAGCTTGACGGGACTGAGGAACACCATATATTTT
CASSLTGLRNTIYF
>TRBD2|TRBV29-1|-|TRBJ2-7
TGCAGCGTTGAACGACTTATACCCTTGACGACTAGCGGGAGCCACCCGACCTACGAGCAGTACTTC
CSVERLIPLTTSGSHPTYEQYF
>-|TRBV7-3|-|TRBJ2-7
TGTGCCAGCAGCTTATTCTGGGGAGGGGGCTACGAGCAGTACTTC
CASSLFWGGGYEQYF
>TRBD1|TRBV18|-|TRBJ2-7
TGTGCCAGCTCACCATACCAGGGGGACGAGCAGTACTTC
CASSPYQGDEQYF
>-|TRBV27|once|TRBJ1-5
TGTGCCAGCAGTTTCAGGGGCGGCAATCAGCCCCAGCATTTT
CASSFRGGNQPQHF
>-|TRBV10-3|-|TRBJ2-2
TGTGCCATCAAGGTCGGGGGCCCAACCGGGGAGCTGTTTTTT
CAIKVGGPTGELFF
>TRBD2|TRBV30|-|TRBJ2-7
TGTGCCTTCCCGAGCGGGAGTTCGGACGAGCAGTACTTC
CAFPSGSSDEQYF
>TRBD1|TRBV18|-|TRBJ2-1
TGTGCCAGCTCTCTTAAACAGGGGAGCTCCTACAATGAGCAGTTCTTC
CASSLKQGSSYNEQFF
>TRBD1|TRBV13|-|TRBJ1-4
TGTGCCAGCAGCCATCGGACAGGGGGCGTGCGTTTCGCAAAACTGTTTTTT
CASSHRTGGVRFAKLFF
>-|TRBV18|-|TRBJ2-7
TGTGCCAGCTCACCATACGTGGGAGGCCGGGACGAGCAGTACTTC
CASSPYVGGRDEQYF
>TRBD2|TRBV4-2|-|TRBJ2-5
TGTGCCAGCAGCCAATGGACTAGCGGAAAATTCCAAGAGACCCAGTACTTC
CASSQWTSGKFQETQYF
>-|TRBV5-1|few|TRBJ1-2
TGCGCCAGCAGCCTGGGATTTCACTATGGCTACACCTTC
CASSLGFHYGYTF
>TRBD1|TRBV28|-|TRBJ1-5
TGTGCCAGCAGTGTACCGGGACAGAGGCCACATTTT
CASSVPGQRPHF
>-|TRBV5-1|-|TRBJ2-5
TGCGCCAGCAGCATAGGACAAGAGACCCAGTACTTC
CASSIGQETQYF
>-|TRBV7-9|few|TRBJ2-6
TGTGCCAGCAGCTTCAGCTCTGGGGCCAACGTCCTGACTTTC
CASSFSSGANVLTF
>-|TRBV5-1|once|TRBJ2-1
TGCGCCAGCAGCTTGATTCCAGGGCAGGATGAGCAGTTCTTC
CASSLIPGQDEQFF
>-|TRBV9|-|TRBJ2-2
TGTGCCAGCAGCTCCCACCCCCGGACAGCGAACACCGGGGAGCTGTTTTTT
CASSSHPRTANTGELFF
>-|TRBV6-5|once|TRBJ2-7
TGTGCCAGCAGTTACGGTGTAACACACCTTCCCTACGAGCAGTACTTC
CASSYGVTHLPYEQYF
>-|TRBV28|-|TRBJ2-3
TGTGCCAGCAGGGGGAATAGGGCTGTCACAGATACGCAGTATTTT
CASRGNRAVTDTQYF
>-|TRBV5-1|-|TRBJ1-4
TGCGCCAGCAGCCCGACAGGTCTACTACTGTTTTTT
CASSPTGLLLFF
>-|TRBV7-9|-|TRBJ1-5
TGTGCCAGCAGCAGAGATAGCAATCAGCCCCAGCATTTT
CASSRDSNQPQHF
>TRBD1|TRBV5-1|-|TRBJ2-1
TGCGCCAGCAGTTTTACCACAGGGGGCGGGCTCAATGAGCAGTTCTTC
CASSFTTGGGLNEQFF
>-|TRBV13|-|TRBJ1-2
TGTGCCAGCAGGCCAACAGGAATCTATGGCTACACCTTC
CASRPTGIYGYTF
>-|TRBV7-8|once|TRBJ1-3
TGTGCCAGCAGCTCCGCCCCAGTCTCTGGAAACACCATATATTTT
CASSSAPVSGNTIYF
>-|TRBV14|-|TRBJ2-1
TGTGCCAGCAGCCAAGATTTAAGCAGCCCCATCGGGCAGTTCTTC
CASSQDLSSPIGQFF
>-|TRBV18|-|TRBJ1-4
TGTGCCAGCTCACCAAACGAGGCAGCCCTTAATGAAAAACTGTTTTTT
CASSPNEAALNEKLFF
>TRBD1|TRBV5-4|-|TRBJ2-2
TGTGCCAGCACGTTTAGACAGGGCGGCGGGGAGCTGTTTTTT
CASTFRQGGGELFF
>-|TRBV5-4|-|TRBJ1-2
TGTGCCAGCAGCTCTAAACAGGAGACCTATGGCTACACCTTC
CASSSKQETYGYTF
>-|TRBV6-1|-|TRBJ1-5
TGTGCCAGCAGTGATGGGGCAGGGAGCAATCAGCCCCAGCATTTT
CASSDGAGSNQPQHF
>TRBD2|TRBV6-1|-|TRBJ2-1
TGTGCCAGCAGTGGGCTAGCGGGATCCCCCGGGGTAAATGAGCAGTTCTTC
CASSGLAGSPGVNEQFF
>-|TRBV5-1|-|TRBJ2-3
TGCGCCAGCAGCTTGGGGCCCATTAGCACAGATACGCAGTATTTT
CASSLGPISTDTQYF
>TRBD1|TRBV11-2|-|TRBJ1-1
TGTGCCAGCACCCGGGACAGTTACACTGAAGCTTTCTTT
CASTRDSYTEAFF
>-|TRBV10-3|-|TRBJ2-2
TGTGCCATCAGTGGGGGAAGCACTAAAATCGCCGGGGAGCTGTTTTTT
CAISGGSTKIAGELFF
>-|TRBV6-5|-|TRBJ1-5
TGTGCCAGCAGTTCATCCCGCAATCAGCCCCAGCATTTT
CASSSSRNQPQHF
>-|TRBV28|-|TRBJ2-7
TGTGCCAGCAAGGCCTACGAGCAGTACTTC
CASKAYEQYF
>-|TRBV11-2|-|TRBJ1-2
TGTGCCAGCAGCTTATCGCCAAAGGGTAACTATGGCTACACCTTC
CASSLSPKGNYGYTF
>-|TRBV18|-|TRBJ1-1
TGTGCCAGCTCATCAGACAGCATGAACACTGAAGCTTTCTTT
CASSSDSMNTEAFF
>-|TRBV4-1|-|TRBJ2-2
TGCGCCAGCAGCCAAGACCGCGCGGCGAACACCGGGGAGCTGTTTTTT
CASSQDRAANTGELFF
>TRBD1|TRBV28|-|TRBJ1-2
TGTGCCAGCAGTTTATTGGGGACAGTCACTATATCCTTC
CASSLLGTVTISF
>-|TRBV30|-|TRBJ2-1
TGTGCCTGGAGTGTACAGGCCTCCTACAATGAGCAGTTCTTC
CAWSVQASYNEQFF